The present T cell receptor beta chain was sequenced within a study of blood T cell repertoires in COVID-19. Looking at the study overall: From T cells, B-cell-depleted T cells, or PBMCs came the material, which was cDNA or gDNA.

The CDR3 sequence is 17 residues long. Original handling: Reference gene primers were amplified, and this amplification served to estimate nucleated cell counts. The protocol was immunoSEQ multiplex PCR, while the TCRdb copy is restricted to in-frame clones and leaves out a portion. The D gene and trimming were derived from the DNA, and the V and J assignments and clone size from that table. The sample consists of more than 250,000 clones, 70% to 90% of them appearing once. The rearrangement links TRBV21-1 to TRBJ1-5. TRBV21-1 has pseudogene status. Material for sequencing was PBMCs or T cells enriched from blood (not recorded which). The receptor's source is a man aged 30 to 45 who had recovered from COVID-19. CDR3 DNA sequence: TGTGCCAGCAGTGAGTCAGGGAGGATTGTTAGCAATCAGCCCCAGCATTTT. It specifies CASSESGRIVSNQPQHF.